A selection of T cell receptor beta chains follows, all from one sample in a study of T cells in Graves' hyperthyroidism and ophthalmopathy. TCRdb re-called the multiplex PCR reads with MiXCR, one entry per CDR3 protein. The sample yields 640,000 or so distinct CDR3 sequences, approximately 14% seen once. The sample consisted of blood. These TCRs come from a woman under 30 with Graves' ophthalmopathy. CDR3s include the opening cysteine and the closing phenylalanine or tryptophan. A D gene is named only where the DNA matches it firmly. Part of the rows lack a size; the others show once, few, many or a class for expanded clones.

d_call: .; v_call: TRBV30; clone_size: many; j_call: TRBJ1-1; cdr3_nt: TGTGCCTGGAGTACCCCTGGGATCACGTGGACTGAAGCTTTCTTT; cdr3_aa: CAWSTPGITWTEAFF
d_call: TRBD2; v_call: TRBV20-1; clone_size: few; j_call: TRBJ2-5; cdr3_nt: TGCAGTCCGACTAGCGGCCAAGAGACCCAGTACTTC; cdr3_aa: CSPTSGQETQYF
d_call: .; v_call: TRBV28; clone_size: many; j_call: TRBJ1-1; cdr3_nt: TGTGCCAGCAGTTGGCCCTCGGTACGGGACCGGGGAACGAACACTGAAGCTTTCTTT; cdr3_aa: CASSWPSVRDRGTNTEAFF
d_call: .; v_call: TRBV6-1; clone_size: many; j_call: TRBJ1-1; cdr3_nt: TGTGCCTCCCGTCCGGGGGCCCTTGAGGCTTTCTTT; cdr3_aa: CASRPGALEAFF
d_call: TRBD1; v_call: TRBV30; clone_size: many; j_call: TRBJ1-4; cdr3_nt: TGTGCCTGGAGTATGGCAGGGGGCGAGGGTGAAAAACTGTTTTTT; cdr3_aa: CAWSMAGGEGEKLFF
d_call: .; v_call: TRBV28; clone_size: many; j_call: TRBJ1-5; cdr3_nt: TGTGCCAGCAGACCAATTACCGGGCAGCCCCAGCATTTT; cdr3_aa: CASRPITGQPQHF
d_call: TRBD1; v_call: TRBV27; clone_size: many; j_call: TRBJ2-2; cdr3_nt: TGTGCCAGCAGTTTATCCGGGACAGGGAGCACCGGGGAGCTGTTTTTT; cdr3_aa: CASSLSGTGSTGELFF
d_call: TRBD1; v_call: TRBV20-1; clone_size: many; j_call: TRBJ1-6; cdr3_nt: TGCAGTGCTAGACGGGAGGGACAGGGTGTAAGTTCACCCCTCCACTTT; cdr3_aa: CSARREGQGVSSPLHF
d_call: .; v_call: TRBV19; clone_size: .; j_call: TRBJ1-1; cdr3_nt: TGTGCCAGTACCGCAAGTAGGCAGGGCACTTTTACTGAAGCTTTCTTT; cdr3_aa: CASTASRQGTFTEAFF
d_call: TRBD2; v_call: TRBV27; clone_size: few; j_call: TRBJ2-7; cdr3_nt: TGTGCCAGCAGTTATGCTAGCGGGAGCTACGAGCAGTACTTC; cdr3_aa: CASSYASGSYEQYF
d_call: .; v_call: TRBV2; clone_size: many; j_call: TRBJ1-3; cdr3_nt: TGTGCCAGCAGTGAACCGCGGAGCTCTGGAAACACCATATATTTT; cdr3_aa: CASSEPRSSGNTIYF
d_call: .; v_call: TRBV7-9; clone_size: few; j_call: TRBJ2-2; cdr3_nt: TGTGCCAGCAGCTTAAATACTCCTATGGAGCTGTTTTTT; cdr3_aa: CASSLNTPMELFF
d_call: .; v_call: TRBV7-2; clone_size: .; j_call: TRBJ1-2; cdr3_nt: TGTGCCAGCAGCTTTCGAGCGGTTGGCTACACCTTC; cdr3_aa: CASSFRAVGYTF
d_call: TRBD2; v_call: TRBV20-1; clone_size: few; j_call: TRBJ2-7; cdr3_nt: TGCAGTGCTGACACTAGCGGGAGATACGAGCAGTACTTC; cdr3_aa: CSADTSGRYEQYF
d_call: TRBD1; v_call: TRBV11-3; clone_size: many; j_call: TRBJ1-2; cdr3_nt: TGTGCCAGCAGCCCCCGACGGGACAGCGGAGACTATGGCTACACCTTC; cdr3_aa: CASSPRRDSGDYGYTF
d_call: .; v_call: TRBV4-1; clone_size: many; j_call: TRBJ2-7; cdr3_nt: TGCGCCAGCAGCCAACTGCCCCTCCGAGTTAGCGCTGACTACGAGCAGTACTTC; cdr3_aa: CASSQLPLRVSADYEQYF
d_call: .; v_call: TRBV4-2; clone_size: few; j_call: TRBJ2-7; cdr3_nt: TGTGCCAGCAGCTTACAGGGTTCGGACGAGCAGTACTTC; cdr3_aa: CASSLQGSDEQYF
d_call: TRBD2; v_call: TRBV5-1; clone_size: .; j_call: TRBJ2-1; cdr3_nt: TGCGCCAGCAGCTTGGACCTAGCGGTCTACAATGAGCAGTTCTTC; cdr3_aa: CASSLDLAVYNEQFF
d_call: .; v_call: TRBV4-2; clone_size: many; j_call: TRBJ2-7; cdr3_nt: TGTGCCAGCAGCCAAGATCATGGGACCCCAGGGTACGAGCAGTACTTC; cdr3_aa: CASSQDHGTPGYEQYF
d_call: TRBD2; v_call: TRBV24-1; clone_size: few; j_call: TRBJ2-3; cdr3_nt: TGTGCCACCAGTGATTTTCCGCGGGAGTGGTGGACAGATACGCAGTATTTT; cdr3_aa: CATSDFPREWWTDTQYF
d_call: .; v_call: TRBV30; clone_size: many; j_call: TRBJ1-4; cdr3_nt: TGTGCCTGGAGTGTAGGGGACCGACCCAGTGAAAAACTGTTTTTT; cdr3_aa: CAWSVGDRPSEKLFF
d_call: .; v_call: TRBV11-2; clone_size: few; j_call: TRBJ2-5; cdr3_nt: TGTGCCAGCAGTTTACCCCTAGGGGAAGAGACCCAGTACTTC; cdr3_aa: CASSLPLGEETQYF